Shown below are 7 T cell receptor beta chains from a single sample sequenced in a study of shared clonotypes between healthy human individuals (dated by TCRdb to 2020 to 2022). The library came from the immunoSEQ multiplex PCR assay. The immuneACCESS repertoire file appears here via TCRdb, limited to in-frame rearrangements. These files lack a portion of the clones; in checked studies, under half of the deficit traces to unresolved V genes, and the cause of the others is not known. The sample contains about 450,000 clones, 70% to 80% of them found a single time. The ten largest account for roughly an eighth of the sample. Sequencing was carried out using PBMCs. The origin of the receptors is a woman aged 40 to 55 in good health. Some clones in this sample may be carry-over from other donors' samples.

The V and J genes are TRBV7-9 and TRBJ1-2; TRBD1 aligns across 8 bases. Germline CDR1 SEHNR, CDR2 FQNEAQ (reference sequence). The CDR3 consists of 16 residues. V lost 5 bases, J lost 6 bases, and 14 bases stayed unmatched. The CDR3 spells CASSHRETGGINGYTF. CDR3 DNA sequence: TGTGCCAGCAGCCATAGGGAAACAGGGGGTATTAATGGCTACACCTTC.

The chain's CDR3 is CASSLLPDSGLMQFF. CDR3 in DNA: TGTGCCAGCAGCTTATTACCGGACTCCGGGTTGATGCAGTTCTTC. The J gene is TRBJ2-1, the V gene TRBV7-2, with D tentatively TRBD2 (5 bases). This CDR3 comprises 15 residues. The germline V gene encodes CDR1 SGHTA and CDR2 FQGNSA. Trimming shortened V by 2 bases and J by 12 bases, and 20 bases separated the two germline ends. Full variable domain (remainder filled in from reference TRBV7-2 and TRBJ2-1): GAGVSQSPSNKVTEKGKDVELRCDPISGHTALYWYRQSLGQGLEFLIYFQGNSAPDKSGLPSDRFSAERTGGSVSTLTIQRTQQEDSAVYLCASSLLPDSGLMQFFGPGTRLTVL.

The J gene is TRBJ2-7, the V gene TRBV6-6; maybe TRBD2 (5 bases). This CDR3 has 15 amino acids. Germline V gene sequence: CDR1 MNHNY, CDR2 SVGAGI (reference sequence). The V end lost 6 bases, the J end lost 6 bases, and 21 bases lay between the germline ends. CDR3 loop: CASSQAELSSLEQYF. The DNA of the CDR3 is TGTGCCAGCAGCCAAGCGGAGCTCTCGAGTCTCGAGCAGTACTTC.

A note on this clone: A much larger clonotype is one base distant, so this may be a read error. Other DNA variants within this sample encode the same CDR3. V is TRBV28 and J is TRBJ2-7, with 9 nucleotides matching TRBD2. The CDR3 has 14 amino acids. In germline, CDR1 is MDHEN, CDR2 SYDVKM. Germline trimming cut 6 bases from V and 0 bases from J; bases unmatched to any gene: 3. The CDR3 is CASRLSGSSYEQYF. Written as DNA, the CDR3 is TGTGCCAGCAGACTTAGCGGGAGCTCCTACGAGCAGTACTTC. The full variable domain, its missing parts supplied by reference TRBV28 and TRBJ2-7, is DVKVTQSSRYLVKRTGEKVFLECVQDMDHENMFWYRQDPGLGLRLIYFSYDVKMKEKGDIPEGYSVSREKKERFSLILESASTNQTSMYLCASRLSGSSYEQYFGPGTRLTVT.

The chain has TRBV5-1 and TRBJ2-1, with a tentative D call TRBD2 (5 bases). Germline V lookup: CDR1 SGHRS, CDR2 YFSETQ. The CDR3 runs 17 residues. The V end was cut by 0 bases, the J end by 1 base, with 14 bases between. CDR3 DNA sequence: TGCGCCAGCAGCTTGGGGCTTAGTAGCGCGTCCTACAATGAGCAGTTCTTC. Protein sequence: CASSLGLSSASYNEQFF.

The chain is built from TRBV11-2 and TRBJ1-5; the D is unclear. Germline lookup yields CDR1 SGHAT and CDR2 FQNNGV. Trimming took 3 bases from V and 0 from J, leaving 9 bases between them. The CDR3 runs to 15 residues. CDR3 residues: CASSFGSYSNQPQHF. In DNA form, the CDR3 reads TGTGCCAGCAGCTTCGGGAGTTATAGCAATCAGCCCCAGCATTTT.

The chain links TRBV9 to TRBJ1-5; tentative D call: TRBD1 (6 bases). Per the germline V gene, CDR1 is SGDLS and CDR2 is YYNGEE. The CDR3 contains 15 residues. Trimming pared 0 bases from V and 5 bases from J, leaving 12 bases between. CDR3 sequence (DNA): TGTGCCAGCAGCGTAGATCCGACAGGCGATCAGCCCCAGCATTTT. Its translation is CASSVDPTGDQPQHF. Looking up the rest from reference TRBV9 and TRBJ1-5 gives the full variable domain: DSGVTQTPKHLITATGQRVTLRCSPRSGDLSVYWYQQSLDQGLQFLIQYYNGEERAKGNILERFSAQQFPDLHSELNLSSLELGDSALYFCASSVDPTGDQPQHFGDGTRLSIL.